This T cell receptor beta chain was captured in a study of T-cell memory formation after mild COVID-19. Regarding the study as a whole: Pre-infection memory held some responding clones, suggesting pre-existing cross-reactive T cells responded. Second-wave clones peaking on day 37 lacked confirmed SARS-CoV-2 specificity. Contracting clones from day 15 to 85 showed balanced CD4/CD8; later expanders favored CD4+.

This CDR3 region has 15 residues. V was clipped by 5 bases and J by 8 bases; unmatched bases: 12. Germline CDR1 SGHTA, CDR2 FQGNSA. TCRalpha and TCRbeta libraries used 5'RACE with constant-segment primers and UMIs. TCRdb analysed the 5' RACE reads with MiXCR anew, one entry per CDR3 protein. The sample has 350,000 to 450,000 distinct CDR3 sequences, 15% to 25% seen once. Notes on this clonotype: Its specificity is not known.

Material for sequencing was PBMCs or a T cell subset sorted from them (not recorded which). The source of this sequence is an adult woman who had mild COVID-19 (a few samples of this study predate the infection). Cell type and time point are not known. The chain links TRBV7-2 to TRBJ1-2, with 9 bases identical to TRBD1. CDR3 nucleotides: TGTGCCAGCAGCCAACAGGGGGCCGGGGGGAGAGGCTACACCTTC. It translates to CASSQQGAGGRGYTF.